The 24 T cell receptor beta chains given below trace back to one sample, sequenced in a study of cytotoxic CD8 clonotypes in ibrutinib-treated CLL. Here immunoSEQ multiplex PCR was the method, and the copy in TCRdb shows in-frame clones only, minus some. The data hold roughly 23,000 clones, with roughly 70% observed a single time. The source material was PBMCs, sampled before ibrutinib treatment. These receptors came from a human donor with chronic lymphocytic leukemia.

V usage is TRBV7-8 and J usage is TRBJ2-7; a weak D match, TRBD2 (5 bases). V was trimmed by 1 base and J by 6 bases, leaving 16 bases between them. The germline gives CDR1 SGHVS, CDR2 FQNEAQ. The CDR3 extends over 15 amino acids. The CDR3 loop reads CASSLDPLTSSEQYF. For the CDR3, the DNA is TGTGCCAGCAGCTTAGACCCTCTTACTAGTTCCGAGCAGTACTTC.

The V gene is TRBV4-3, the J gene TRBJ2-3; TRBD2 aligns across 7 bases. The J segment lost 11 bases and the V segment lost 0 bases, leaving 11 bases of the junction unmatched. This CDR3 region has 15 residues. Germline values: CDR1 LGHNA, CDR2 YSLEER. The CDR3 nucleotides read TGCGCCAGCAGCCAAGATTGGGCTAGCGGAGGGTGGCAGTATTTT. Its protein is CASSQDWASGGWQYF.

There are a few counts of this clone. The chain couples TRBV5-1 to TRBJ1-4; no clear D gene. Germline V gives CDR1 SGHRS, CDR2 YFSETQ. The CDR3 sequence is 14 residues long. Trimming shortened V by 0 bases and J by 8 bases, and 11 bases separated the two germline ends. For the CDR3, the DNA is TGCGCCAGCAGCTTGGCCGGGAGGAGGGAAAAACTGTTTTTT. It codes for CASSLAGRREKLFF.

The chain joins TRBV19 to TRBJ2-3, with 7 bases lining up with TRBD2. The V segment lost 5 bases and the J segment 1 base; nucleotides outside the gene matches: 3. This CDR3 has 14 residues. Germline assignment: CDR1 LNHDA and CDR2 SQIVND (reference sequence). CDR3 bases: TGTGCCAGTAGTGCTCTAGCGGGCACAGATACGCAGTATTTT. Translated, it gives CASSALAGTDTQYF.

In DNA form, the CDR3 reads TGCGCCAGCAGCCAAGAACCGGGGAACACTGAAGCTTTCTTT. Translation gives CASSQEPGNTEAFF. The V and J genes are TRBV4-3 and TRBJ1-1; D unresolved. This CDR3 spans 14 amino acids. Germline V CDR1 and CDR2: LGHNA, YSLEER. Trimming left V 0 bases short and J 1 base short, with 6 bases between.

This chain connects TRBV18 to TRBJ2-7; D could derive from TRBD1 or TRBD2 (5 bases each). Per the germline V gene, CDR1 is KGHSH and CDR2 is LQKENI. This CDR3 has 16 residues. Trimming left V 1 base short and J 0 bases short, with 13 bases between. This CDR3 is CASSPRRGVSSYEQYF. The CDR3 nucleotides read TGTGCCAGCTCACCACGACGAGGGGTTAGCTCCTACGAGCAGTACTTC.

CDR3 coding DNA: TGTGCCAGCAGCTTAGGTTCCGGTCAGCCCCAGCATTTT. It yields the protein CASSLGSGQPQHF. This rearrangement joins TRBV11-3 to TRBJ1-5; D is ambiguous. The CDR3 consists of 13 residues. The V gene lost 1 base and the J gene lost 6 bases, with 7 bases spanning the gap. Germline loops: CDR1 SGHNT, CDR2 YENEEA.

The chain uses TRBV7-9 and TRBJ2-3; D remains unclear. The CDR3 has 15 amino acids. The V gene lost 0 bases and the J gene lost 5 bases, with 12 bases spanning the gap. The germline V gene has CDR1 SEHNR and CDR2 FQNEAQ (reference sequence). CDR3 in amino acids: CASSLAWTTEDTQYF. The CDR3 nucleotides read TGTGCCAGCAGCTTAGCGTGGACGACCGAAGATACGCAGTATTTT.

This sequence joins TRBV28 and TRBJ1-3, with a possible D match to TRBD1 (5 bases). Germline CDR1 MDHEN, CDR2 SYDVKM. V was clipped by 3 bases and J by 0 bases, with 12 bases between them. The CDR3 runs to 16 residues. The CDR3 nucleotides are TGTGCCAGCAGTTTTCGGGGCACATACTCTGGAAACACCATATATTTT. Amino acids: CASSFRGTYSGNTIYF.

The rearrangement uses TRBV18 and TRBJ2-7, with 11 bases lining up with TRBD2. The V gene end was trimmed by 6 bases and the J gene end by 1 base; junction bases not matched to a gene: 5. The CDR3 is 15 residues long. CDR1 KGHSH and CDR2 LQKENI come from the germline V gene. CDR3 sequence: CASSVTSGSSYEQYF. In DNA form, the CDR3 reads TGTGCCAGCTCGGTTACTAGCGGGAGTTCCTACGAGCAGTACTTC.

J is TRBJ2-3 and V is TRBV18; 10 bases are shared with TRBD2. CDR3 length: 17 residues. Germline lookup yields CDR1 KGHSH and CDR2 LQKENI. With 1 base clipped from V and 5 bases from J, the junction kept 9 bases outside the gene matches. In DNA form, the CDR3 reads TGTGCCAGCTCACCACTCAAAAGAGCGGGAGGGTTAGATACGCAGTATTTT. Translation gives CASSPLKRAGGLDTQYF.

J is TRBJ2-7 and V is TRBV4-1, with D possibly being TRBD1 (7 bases). The CDR3 spans 15 residues. V was pared by 0 bases and J by 5 bases, with 14 bases between. Germline values: CDR1 MGHRA, CDR2 YSYEKL. For the CDR3, the DNA is TGCGCCAGCAGCCAAGATTTGACAGGGAGGAACGAGCAGTACTTC. It codes for CASSQDLTGRNEQYF.

The genes are TRBV7-2 and TRBJ1-1; D is unresolved. Trimming took off 5 bases at V and 1 base at J, with 8 bases between the two ends. The germline V gene encodes CDR1 SGHTA and CDR2 FQGNSA. This CDR3 is 13 amino acids long. The CDR3 reads CASSTGSNTEAFF. The CDR3 nucleotides read TGTGCCAGCAGCACCGGATCGAACACTGAAGCTTTCTTT.

This chain links TRBV5-1 with TRBJ2-1; D uncertain. Looked up from germline, CDR1 is SGHRS and CDR2 is YFSETQ. Trimming shortened V by 3 bases and J by 0 bases, and 19 bases separated the two germline ends. The CDR3 has 18 amino acids. DNA of the CDR3: TGCGCCAGCAGCTATGGCCTTACAGCTTCGGGCTCCTACAATGAGCAGTTCTTC. As protein: CASSYGLTASGSYNEQFF.

This clone has more than one count but fewer than ten. The rearrangement joins TRBV5-1 to TRBJ2-3, with 7 nucleotides matching TRBD2. The germline V gene has CDR1 SGHRS and CDR2 YFSETQ. The CDR3 spans 16 residues. Losses at the gene ends were 0 bases for V and 0 bases for J; bases not matched to a gene: 4. CDR3 nucleotides: TGCGCCAGCAGCTTGGATGTCGGGAGGAGCACAGATACGCAGTATTTT. Amino acid sequence: CASSLDVGRSTDTQYF. The full variable domain, rest sourced from reference TRBV5-1 and TRBJ2-3, is KAGVTQTPRYLIKTRGQQVTLSCSPISGHRSVSWYQQTPGQGLQFLFEYFSETQRNKGNFPGRFSGRQFSNSRSEMNVSTLELGDSALYLCASSLDVGRSTDTQYFGPGTRLTVL.

The chain couples TRBV4-2 to TRBJ2-2; D is undetermined. CDR1 is LGHNA, CDR2 YNFKEQ, per germline. The CDR3 spans 15 residues. V was cut by 0 bases and J by 3 bases, with 8 bases left in between. The CDR3 loop is CASSQDISYTGELFF. The CDR3, as DNA: TGTGCCAGCAGCCAAGATATAAGTTACACCGGGGAGCTGTTTTTT.

The chain combines TRBV5-8 with TRBJ2-1; D possibly matches TRBD1 or TRBD2 (6 bases each). The length of the CDR3 is 16 residues. V was cut by 4 bases and J by 0 bases, with 14 bases left in between. Germline lookup yields CDR1 SGHTS and CDR2 YDEGEE. CDR3 sequence (DNA): TGTGCCAGCAGCCGACAATGGGGGGCCTCCTACAATGAGCAGTTCTTC. The encoded protein is CASSRQWGASYNEQFF.

The chain combines TRBV2 with TRBJ1-1; TRBD1 matches at 10 bases. The V segment lost 6 bases and the J segment 8 bases; nucleotides outside the gene matches: 3. This CDR3 contains 12 residues. Germline assignment: CDR1 SNHLY and CDR2 FYNNEI. The DNA of the CDR3 is TGTGCCAGCAGCCGACAGGGGGCGGAAGCTTTCTTT. Its translation is CASSRQGAEAFF.

CDR3 nucleotide sequence: TGTGCCAGCTCCGGGTCGTACGGCTACACCTTC. Translated: CASSGSYGYTF. The chain uses TRBV19 and TRBJ1-2; D is uncertain. Germline lookup yields CDR1 LNHDA and CDR2 SQIVND (reference sequence). V was clipped by 9 bases and J by 8 bases, with 13 bases between them. The CDR3 contains 11 residues.

This clone occurred a few times. This rearrangement joins TRBV5-4 to TRBJ1-3; 8 nucleotides match TRBD1. The CDR3 is made up of 15 amino acids. J gave up 5 bases and V 4 bases, and 8 bases lay outside the gene matches. Germline lookup yields CDR1 SGHNT and CDR2 YYREEE (reference sequence). The CDR3 protein is CASSNGTGTRNTIYF. The CDR3, as DNA: TGTGCCAGCAGCAACGGGACAGGAACACGAAACACCATATATTTT.

The CDR3 spells CASNPGQPYEQYF. The CDR3 DNA reads TGTGCCAGCAACCCGGGACAGCCCTACGAGCAGTACTTC. The V call is TRBV2, the J call TRBJ2-7, with 7 positions matching TRBD1. After removal of 7 bases from V and 2 bases from J, the junction contained 5 bases not matched to a gene. CDR3 length: 13 residues. The V gene's germline CDR1 is SNHLY and CDR2 FYNNEI.

This clone was detected a few times. J is TRBJ2-7 and V is TRBV28; a possible D gene is TRBD1 (5 bases). Germline loops: CDR1 MDHEN, CDR2 SYDVKM. The ends were cut back, 8 bases at V and 3 bases at J, with 14 bases in the middle. The CDR3 loop spans 13 amino acids. CDR3: CASSIHTGYEQYF. The DNA for the CDR3 is TGTGCCAGCTCGATTCATACAGGCTACGAGCAGTACTTC.

J is TRBJ1-4 and V is TRBV6-1; 8 nucleotides align to TRBD1. Germline loops: CDR1 MNHNS, CDR2 SASEGT. The CDR3 length is 14 residues. V lost 5 bases to trimming and J lost 4 bases; unmatched junction nucleotides: 3. Here the CDR3 DNA reads TGTGCCAGCAGTACAGGGGGATTTAATGAAAAACTGTTTTTT. This codes for CASSTGGFNEKLFF.

As for this clone: At one end the junction does not follow the germline gene, possibly because of a read error. CDR3: CAIGGDEQFF. The DNA of the CDR3 is TGTGCCATCGGGGGCGATGAGCAGTTCTTC. The rearrangement uses TRBV10-2 and TRBJ2-1; TRBD1 or TRBD2 may be the D gene (6 bases each). Per the germline V gene, CDR1 is WSHSY and CDR2 is SAAADI. The CDR3 runs to 10 residues.